The 26 T cell receptor beta chains below all came from one sample that was sequenced in a study of T cell clonality in common variable immunodeficiency. These TCRs' antigens remain unknown. Clones were sequenced by immunoSEQ multiplex PCR, and TCRdb holds only the in-frame ones, with some missing. This sample comprises roughly 14,000 clones, none seen once only. Study conclusions and caveats: Reportedly, TCR beta sequences from common variable immunodeficiency showed fewer deletions and N-nucleotide insertions.

Specimen: peripheral blood mononuclear cells. These receptors all come from a human donor with common variable immunodeficiency.

This clone showed up just a few times. The read ends 3 residues before the CDR3 terminus; that terminus is restored from the germline J gene. This chain joins TRBV19 and TRBJ2-1; D is possibly TRBD1 (6 bases). Deletions cut 1 base from V and 4 bases from J, with 11 bases between. The CDR3 is 15 amino acids. Germline V lookup: CDR1 LNHDA, CDR2 SQIVND (reference sequence). The chain's CDR3 is CASSIVRTAYNEQFF. CDR3 DNA (partial): TGTGCCAGTAGTATAGTTAGGACAGCTTACAATGAG.

By sample fraction, this clone is medium-sized (0.01 to 0.1%). The observed sequence ends 3 residues before the CDR3 terminus, with the missing tail filled in from the germline J gene. The chain has TRBV29-1 and TRBJ1-1; tentative D call: TRBD1 (6 bases). Trimming pared 7 bases from V and 4 bases from J, leaving 19 bases between. The CDR3 is 14 amino acids. Per germline, CDR1 SQVTM and CDR2 ANQGSEA. The part of the CDR3 DNA that was read is TGCAGCGGCCGGATCGCAGGGGCGGCCACTGAA. Its protein product is CSGRIAGAATE. The full-length CDR3 reads as CSGRIAGAATEAFF.

By sample share, this clone is large. The read gets to within 3 residues of the CDR3 end, and the germline J gene fills in the rest. The chain couples TRBV20-1 to TRBJ2-1, with 9 positions matching TRBD1. The CDR3 is 14 residues long. Losses at the gene ends were 0 bases for V and 7 bases for J; bases not matched to a gene: 4. In germline, CDR1 is DFQATT, CDR2 SNEGSKA (reference sequence). CDR3 in amino acids: CSAREGQGINEQFF. CDR3 DNA, as far as it was read: TGCAGTGCTAGAGAGGGACAGGGTATTAATGAG.

This clone has only a few counts. The read ends 3 residues early relative to the CDR3; the germline J gene fills the gap. The chain recombines TRBV7-2 with TRBJ2-7, with TRBD1 matching over 7 bases. The germline V gene encodes CDR1 SGHTA and CDR2 FQGNSA. V was clipped by 4 bases and J by 4 bases; unmatched bases: 7. This CDR3 has 14 amino acids. The sequenced part of the CDR3 DNA is TGTGCCAGCAGCTCCGAGGGGACAGCATACGAG. It is translated as CASSSEGTAYE. The complete CDR3 sequence is CASSSEGTAYEQYF.

This clone was counted a few times. The read ends 3 residues before the CDR3 terminus; that terminus is restored from the germline J gene. The V gene is TRBV7-9, the J gene TRBJ1-6; TRBD1 aligns across 7 bases. V lost 5 bases to trimming and J lost 5 bases; unmatched junction nucleotides: 6. Germline CDR1 reads SEHNR; CDR2 reads FQNEAQ (reference sequence). The CDR3 is 15 amino acids. The sequenced CDR3 bases are TGTGCCAGCAGCGCATCGGGACAGCATAATTCACCC. This gives the protein CASSASGQHNSP. The whole CDR3 protein is CASSASGQHNSPLHF.

This clone occurred many times. The DNA ends 3 residues before the CDR3 does, and the rest of the CDR3 is filled in from the germline J gene. The chain has TRBV5-4 and TRBJ1-1, with D unclear. Germline assignment: CDR1 SGHNT and CDR2 YYREEE (reference sequence). There are 14 residues in the CDR3. V lost 0 bases and J 4 bases, leaving 10 bases between the germline ends. The CDR3 loop is CASSLGRSLTEAFF. The covered CDR3 bases are TGTGCCAGCAGCTTGGGCAGATCCCTCACTGAA.

This clone came up a few times. The read terminates 3 residues before the CDR3 end, so the remaining end is supplied by the germline J gene. The genes are TRBV19 and TRBJ2-1, with TRBD2 identical over 11 bases. Germline loops: CDR1 LNHDA, CDR2 SQIVND (reference sequence). The CDR3 is 18 amino acids. The V and J ends lost 5 bases and 4 bases, in that order; junction bases with no gene match: 13. CDR3 DNA, as far as it was read: TGTGCCAGTAGTCTTCAGACTAGCGGGACTTTACGATACAATGAG. It codes for CASSLQTSGTLRYNE. The complete CDR3 reads CASSLQTSGTLRYNEQFF.

Of note for this clone: The DNA ends 3 residues before the CDR3 does, and the rest of the CDR3 is filled in from the germline J gene. The V gene is TRBV19, the J gene TRBJ2-7, with D maybe TRBD1 (6 bases). CDR1 is LNHDA and CDR2 is SQIVND in the germline V gene (reference sequence). The CDR3 totals 13 residues. V shed 4 bases and J shed 5 bases, with 12 bases lying between them. CDR3 loop: CASSRVSGDEQYF. The sequenced CDR3 bases are TGTGCCAGTAGTAGAGTCTCAGGGGACGAG.

To note about this clone: The CDR3 end is not reached by the read, which stops 3 residues before it; the germline J gene fills it in. This chain uses TRBV19 with TRBJ1-6, with TRBD1 matching over 9 bases. The V segment lost 10 bases and the J segment 7 bases; nucleotides outside the gene matches: 8. The CDR3 contains 14 residues. Germline V gives CDR1 LNHDA, CDR2 SQIVND (reference sequence). The CDR3 is CATTGGGGNSPLHF. The sequenced part of the CDR3 DNA is TGTGCCACCACAGGGGGCGGTGGGAATTCACCC.

As concerns this clone: The read is 3 residues too short to cover the CDR3 end, so that end is filled in from the germline J gene. The V and J genes are TRBV7-2 and TRBJ2-1; TRBD2 is a possible D gene (6 bases). The germline V and J ends were trimmed by 5 bases and 2 bases, with 10 bases remaining between them. The CDR3 extends over 14 amino acids. The germline gives CDR1 SGHTA, CDR2 FQGNSA. The covered CDR3 bases are TGTGCCAGCAGCCTAGGGACTCCCTACAATGAG. Translating gives CASSLGTPYNE. The whole CDR3 sequence is CASSLGTPYNEQFF.

In this sample, this clone turned up a few times. The CDR3 is cut off 3 residues early in the read; its end comes from the germline J gene. The rearrangement joins TRBV2 to TRBJ1-2, with 7 positions matching TRBD1. The CDR3 spans 16 residues. V was pared by 5 bases and J by 1 base, with 10 bases of the junction left unmatched. CDR1 and CDR2 (germline): SNHLY, FYNNEI. The chain's CDR3 is CASSKGQVSLNYGYTF. The part of the CDR3 DNA that was read is TGTGCCAGCAGTAAAGGACAGGTCTCTCTTAACTATGGC.

On this clone: The CDR3 goes on 3 residues after the read ends, and that part is filled in from the germline J gene. The chain recombines TRBV19 with TRBJ2-7; weak D call: TRBD1 (6 bases). The CDR3 spans 13 residues. Trimming took 3 bases from V and 2 from J, leaving 8 bases between them. Germline lookup yields CDR1 LNHDA and CDR2 SQIVND (reference sequence). The part of the CDR3 DNA that was read is TGTGCCAGTAGTATGGACAGAGCCTACGAG. This encodes CASSMDRAYE. The full CDR3 protein reads CASSMDRAYEQYF.

Worth noting for this clone: Read data end 3 residues before the CDR3 end; the end is taken from the germline J gene. The J gene is TRBJ2-1, the V gene TRBV7-2; D remains unclear. Trimming cost V 0 bases and J 9 bases, with 6 bases left between them. The CDR3 extends over 12 amino acids. Germline V lookup: CDR1 SGHTA, CDR2 FQGNSA. The covered CDR3 bases are TGTGCCAGCAGCTTAGCGTTGGCTGAG. Its protein product is CASSLALAE. The entire CDR3 reads CASSLALAEQFF. The full variable domain, with the rest looked up from reference TRBV7-2 and TRBJ2-1, is GAGVSQSPSNKVTEKGKDVELRCDPISGHTALYWYRQSLGQGLEFLIYFQGNSAPDKSGLPSDRFSAERTGGSVSTLTIQRTQQEDSAVYLCASSLALAEQFFGPGTRLTVL.

This clone was counted between two and nine times. This CDR3 is CASSEASGGQPQHF. The CDR3 bases that were read are TGTGCCAGCAGTGAAGCCTCAGGTGGTCAGCCC. This chain links TRBV6-1 with TRBJ1-5; D unclear. The CDR3 goes on 3 residues after the read ends, and that part is filled in from the germline J gene. Trimming shortened V by 0 bases and J by 6 bases, and 9 bases separated the two germline ends. The CDR3 is 14 amino acids. Per the germline V gene, CDR1 is MNHNS and CDR2 is SASEGT.

In its sample, this clone was seen a few times. From the germline J gene comes the end of the CDR3, since the read stops 3 residues before it. V gene TRBV19 combines with J gene TRBJ2-4; D is unresolved. Germline V gene lookup returns CDR1 LNHDA and CDR2 SQIVND (reference sequence). V shed 4 bases and J shed 7 bases, with 8 bases lying between them. The length of the CDR3 is 12 residues. CDR3 amino acids: CASSTQFNIQYF. CDR3 DNA (partial): TGTGCCAGTAGTACCCAGTTTAACATT.

This clone was observed a few times. The read ends 3 residues early relative to the CDR3; the germline J gene fills the gap. The V gene is TRBV7-2, the J gene TRBJ2-7; D may be TRBD2 (6 bases). V lost 1 base to trimming and J lost 3 bases, with 13 bases between them. The CDR3 sequence is 15 residues long. CDR1 is SGHTA and CDR2 is FQGNSA in the germline V gene. The CDR3 reads CASSLVGGKNYEQYF. The CDR3 bases that were read are TGTGCCAGCAGCTTAGTGGGGGGAAAGAACTACGAG. Full variable domain (outside the CDR3, taken from reference TRBV7-2 and TRBJ2-7): GAGVSQSPSNKVTEKGKDVELRCDPISGHTALYWYRQSLGQGLEFLIYFQGNSAPDKSGLPSDRFSAERTGGSVSTLTIQRTQQEDSAVYLCASSLVGGKNYEQYFGPGTRLTVT.

Worth noting for this clone: The sequence runs out 3 residues before the end of the CDR3; the remainder is reconstructed from the germline J gene. This chain joins TRBV7-2 and TRBJ1-2; 10 nucleotides agree with TRBD1. This CDR3 is 15 amino acids long. Germline trimming cut 5 bases from V and 4 bases from J; bases unmatched to any gene: 7. Looked up from germline, CDR1 is SGHTA and CDR2 is FQGNSA. The CDR3 bases that were read are TGTGCCAGCAGCGCAAGACAGGGGGCCTTCTATGGC. Its translation is CASSARQGAFYG. The full CDR3 protein is CASSARQGAFYGYTF.

Of note for this clone: The CDR3 extends 3 residues past the end of the read, so its final part is completed from the germline J gene. The chain couples TRBV2 to TRBJ2-7, with 9 nucleotides matching TRBD1. The CDR3 runs to 14 residues. V dropped 6 bases and J dropped 4; count of bases not matched to a gene: 7. Germline CDR1 reads SNHLY; CDR2 reads FYNNEI. The CDR3 reads CASRQDRGIYEQYF. Incomplete CDR3 DNA: TGTGCCAGCAGACAGGACAGGGGAATTTACGAG.

This clone appeared a few times. CDR3 DNA, as far as it was read: TGCGCCAGCAGCGTCGGGCTAGCGGGCACAGATACG. It translates to CASSVGLAGTDT. The complete CDR3 sequence is CASSVGLAGTDTQYF. The J gene is TRBJ2-3, the V gene TRBV5-1; the match to TRBD2 covers 7 bases. Read coverage stops 3 residues before the CDR3 terminus; the germline J gene supplies the remainder. Germline CDR1 and CDR2: SGHRS and YFSETQ. The CDR3 spans 15 residues. Germline trimming cut 4 bases from V and 1 base from J; bases unmatched to any gene: 6.

About this clone: From the germline J gene comes the end of the CDR3, since the read stops 3 residues before it. V gene TRBV19 combines with J gene TRBJ1-1; a weak D match, TRBD1 (5 bases). The CDR3 extends over 14 amino acids. Trimming stripped 4 bases from V and 6 bases from J, with 15 bases between. The germline gives CDR1 LNHDA, CDR2 SQIVND (reference sequence). CDR3 protein: CASSTRQSVAEAFF. Partial CDR3 DNA: TGTGCCAGTAGTACCCGACAGTCAGTCGCTGAA.

This clone was recorded at least ten times. The observed sequence ends 3 residues before the CDR3 terminus, with the missing tail filled in from the germline J gene. This chain uses TRBV5-1 with TRBJ1-2; TRBD1 might be the D (6 bases). CDR1 is SGHRS and CDR2 is YFSETQ in the germline V gene. Trimming stripped 2 bases from V and 5 bases from J, with 10 bases between. The CDR3 is 13 residues long. The CDR3 protein is CASSLGQQYGYTF. The part of the CDR3 DNA that was read is TGCGCCAGCAGCTTAGGACAGCAATATGGC.

This clone was found a few times. The CDR3 end is not reached by the read, which stops 3 residues before it; the germline J gene fills it in. This rearrangement joins TRBV18 to TRBJ2-3, with D hard to call. In germline, CDR1 is KGHSH, CDR2 LQKENI. The CDR3 length is 13 residues. The V and J ends lost 4 bases and 1 base respectively, with 6 bases between them. CDR3 DNA (partial): TGTGCCAGCTCACAACAACGCACAGATACG. This gives the protein CASSQQRTDT. In full, the CDR3 reads CASSQQRTDTQYF.

A remark on this clone: From the germline J gene comes the end of the CDR3, since the read stops 3 residues before it. V and J are TRBV2 and TRBJ2-5; TRBD2 matches at 7 bases. The germline CDR1 and CDR2 sequences are SNHLY and FYNNEI. CDR3 length: 15 amino acids. V lost 6 bases and J lost 2; bases outside the gene matches: 9. Here the CDR3 reads CASRGLGLPQETQYF. Incomplete CDR3 DNA: TGTGCCAGCAGGGGCCTGGGACTACCACAAGAGACC.

As for this clone: The DNA ends 3 residues before the CDR3 does, and the rest of the CDR3 is filled in from the germline J gene. V gene TRBV7-2 combines with J gene TRBJ1-1; 7 bases match TRBD1. The CDR3 is made up of 13 amino acids. Germline V gene lookup returns CDR1 SGHTA and CDR2 FQGNSA. CDR3 bases read: TGTGCCAGCAGCTTATACGGCCCAGGGGGA. Amino acid sequence: CASSLYGPGG. The full CDR3 protein reads CASSLYGPGGAFF.

As regards this clone: The read finishes 3 residues shy of the CDR3 end, and the germline J gene is used to complete it. The chain combines TRBV7-9 with TRBJ1-4, with D hard to call. Germline CDR1 reads SEHNR; CDR2 reads FQNEAQ (reference sequence). The CDR3 is made up of 15 amino acids. V was cut by 2 bases and J by 5 bases, with 12 bases left in between. The CDR3 protein is CASSLSGQENEKLFF. The CDR3 DNA, read in part, is TGTGCCAGCAGCTTAAGTGGGCAGGAAAATGAAAAA.

This clone turned up a few times. The read gets to within 3 residues of the CDR3 end, and the germline J gene fills in the rest. This chain links TRBV19 with TRBJ2-5; the match to TRBD1 covers 7 bases. CDR1 LNHDA and CDR2 SQIVND come from the germline V gene (reference sequence). The CDR3 sequence is 14 residues long. The J segment lost 2 bases and the V segment lost 0 bases, leaving 0 bases of the junction unmatched. This CDR3 reads CASSIETGQETQYF. The CDR3 DNA, read in part, is TGTGCCAGTAGTATAGAGACAGGGCAAGAGACC.